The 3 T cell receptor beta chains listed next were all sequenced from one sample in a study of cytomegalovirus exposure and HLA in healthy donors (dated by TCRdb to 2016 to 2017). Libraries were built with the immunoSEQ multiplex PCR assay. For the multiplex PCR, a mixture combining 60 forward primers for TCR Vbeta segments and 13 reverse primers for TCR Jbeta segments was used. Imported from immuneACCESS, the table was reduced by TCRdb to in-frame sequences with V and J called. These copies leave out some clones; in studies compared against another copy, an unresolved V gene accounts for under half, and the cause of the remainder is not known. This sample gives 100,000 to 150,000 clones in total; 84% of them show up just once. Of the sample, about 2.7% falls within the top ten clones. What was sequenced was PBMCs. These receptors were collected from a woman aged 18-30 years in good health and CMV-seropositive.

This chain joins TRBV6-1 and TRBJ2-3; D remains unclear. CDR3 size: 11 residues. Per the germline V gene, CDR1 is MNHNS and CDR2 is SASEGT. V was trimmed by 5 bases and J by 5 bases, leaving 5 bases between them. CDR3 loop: CASSIKDTQYF. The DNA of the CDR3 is TGTGCCAGCAGTATCAAAGATACGCAGTATTTT.

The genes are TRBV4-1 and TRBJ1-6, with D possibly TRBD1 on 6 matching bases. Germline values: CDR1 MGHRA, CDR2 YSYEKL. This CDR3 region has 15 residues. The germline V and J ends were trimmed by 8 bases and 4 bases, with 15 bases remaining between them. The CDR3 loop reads CASSGEEGYNSPLHF. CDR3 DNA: TGCGCCAGCTCAGGGGAAGAAGGGTATAATTCACCCCTCCACTTT.

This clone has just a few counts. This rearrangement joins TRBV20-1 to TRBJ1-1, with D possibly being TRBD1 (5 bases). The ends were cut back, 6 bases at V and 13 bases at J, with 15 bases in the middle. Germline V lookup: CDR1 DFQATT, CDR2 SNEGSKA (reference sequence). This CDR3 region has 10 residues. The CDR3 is CSAGGVVIFF. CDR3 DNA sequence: TGCAGTGCGGGGGGGGTCGTTATTTTCTTT.